This TCR beta chain was observed in a study of regulatory dendritic cells for organ transplantation. As for the study in general: Regulatory dendritic cells were monocyte-derived, receiving vitamin D3 on days 0 and 4 and IL-10 on day 4. Study-level findings and limits: Memory CD8+ T cells were the most oligoclonal; naive cells were highly diverse. Mature dendritic cells appeared to drive more memory CD8+ clonal expansion than regulatory ones.

Sorted subsets were CFSE-labeled and cultured roughly 5 days with allogeneic dendritic cells. The assay was immunoSEQ multiplex PCR, and TCRdb's table has in-frame clones only and misses some. The sample consists of 10,000 to 11,000 clones, more than 70% of them appearing once. V trimming: 10 bases; J trimming: 2 bases; junction bases outside the gene matches: 4. The CDR3 contains 13 residues. Germline V CDR1 and CDR2: MNHEY, SVGAGI. Concerning this clone itself: Antigen: not known.

The specimen sequenced was memory CD4+ T cells from blood cultured with dendritic cells. The sample's subset: CD45RO+ memory T cells. This receptor was taken from a human donor in good health. This chain joins TRBV6-5 and TRBJ2-7; 11 bases agree with TRBD1. CDR3 DNA sequence: TGTGCCACCAGGGACAGGGGGACCTACGAGCAGTACTTC. It codes for CATRDRGTYEQYF.